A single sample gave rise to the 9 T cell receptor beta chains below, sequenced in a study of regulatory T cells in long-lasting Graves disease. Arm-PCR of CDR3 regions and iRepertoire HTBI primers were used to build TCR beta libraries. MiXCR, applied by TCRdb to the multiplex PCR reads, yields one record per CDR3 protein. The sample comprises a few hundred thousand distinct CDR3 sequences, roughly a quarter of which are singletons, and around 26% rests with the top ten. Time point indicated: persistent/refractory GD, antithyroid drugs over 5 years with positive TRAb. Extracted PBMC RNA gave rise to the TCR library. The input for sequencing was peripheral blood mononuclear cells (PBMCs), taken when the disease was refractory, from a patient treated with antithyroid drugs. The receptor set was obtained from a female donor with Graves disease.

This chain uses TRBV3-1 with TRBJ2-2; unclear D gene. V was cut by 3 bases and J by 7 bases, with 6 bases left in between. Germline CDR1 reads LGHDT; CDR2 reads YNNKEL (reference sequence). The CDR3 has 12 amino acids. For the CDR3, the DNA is TGTGCCAGCAGCCAGGTTCGCGGGGAGCTGTTTTTT. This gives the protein CASSQVRGELFF. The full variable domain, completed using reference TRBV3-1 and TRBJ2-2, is DTAVSQTPKYLVTQMGNDKSIKCEQNLGHDTMYWYKQDSKKFLKIMFSYNNKELIINETVPNRFSPKSPDKAHLNLHINSLELGDSAVYFCASSQVRGELFFGEGSRLTVL.

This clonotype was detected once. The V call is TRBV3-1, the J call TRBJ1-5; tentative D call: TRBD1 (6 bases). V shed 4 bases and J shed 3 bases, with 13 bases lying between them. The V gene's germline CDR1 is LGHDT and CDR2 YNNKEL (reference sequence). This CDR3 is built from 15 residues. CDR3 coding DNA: TGTGCCAGCAGCCTCCTTGCAGGGGACAATCAGCCCCAGCATTTT. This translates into CASSLLAGDNQPQHF.

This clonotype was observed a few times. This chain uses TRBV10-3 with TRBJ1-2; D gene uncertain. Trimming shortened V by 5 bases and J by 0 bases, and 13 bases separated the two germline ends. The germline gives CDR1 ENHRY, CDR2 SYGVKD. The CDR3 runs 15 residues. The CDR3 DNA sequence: TGTGCCATCAGTCCCTCCGTCGGGACTAACTATGGCTACACCTTC. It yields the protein CAISPSVGTNYGYTF.

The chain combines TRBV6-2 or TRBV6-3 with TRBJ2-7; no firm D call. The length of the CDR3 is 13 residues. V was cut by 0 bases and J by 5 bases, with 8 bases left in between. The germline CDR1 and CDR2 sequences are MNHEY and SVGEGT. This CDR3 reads CASSYSFRDEQYF. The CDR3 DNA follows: TGTGCCAGCAGTTACTCGTTTCGGGACGAGCAGTACTTC.

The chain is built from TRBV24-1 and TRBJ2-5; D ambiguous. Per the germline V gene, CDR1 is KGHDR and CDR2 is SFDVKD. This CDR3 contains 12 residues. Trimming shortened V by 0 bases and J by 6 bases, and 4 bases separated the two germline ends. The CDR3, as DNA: TGTGCCACCAGTGATTTGATGAAGACCCAGTACTTC. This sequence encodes CATSDLMKTQYF.

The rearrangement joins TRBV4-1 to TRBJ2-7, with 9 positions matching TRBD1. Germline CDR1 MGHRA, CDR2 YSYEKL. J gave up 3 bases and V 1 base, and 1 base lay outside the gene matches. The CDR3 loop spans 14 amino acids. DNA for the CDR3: TGCGCCAGCAGCCAAGGGACAGGGGACTACGAGCAGTACTTC. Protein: CASSQGTGDYEQYF.

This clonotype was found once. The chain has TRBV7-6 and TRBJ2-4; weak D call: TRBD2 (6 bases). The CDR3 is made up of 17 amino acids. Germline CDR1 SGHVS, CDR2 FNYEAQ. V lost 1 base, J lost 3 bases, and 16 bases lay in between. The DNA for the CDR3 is TGTGCCAGCAGCTTAGGCTACGACGGGGGTAGCAAAAACATTCAGTACTTC. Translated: CASSLGYDGGSKNIQYF.

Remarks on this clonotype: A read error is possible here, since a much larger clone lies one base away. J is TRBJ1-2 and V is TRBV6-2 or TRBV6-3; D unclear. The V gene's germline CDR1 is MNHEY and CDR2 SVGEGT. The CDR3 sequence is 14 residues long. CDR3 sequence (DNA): TGTGCCAGCAGAGATAATGGGATTCGCTATGGCCACACCTTC. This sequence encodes CASRDNGIRYGHTF.

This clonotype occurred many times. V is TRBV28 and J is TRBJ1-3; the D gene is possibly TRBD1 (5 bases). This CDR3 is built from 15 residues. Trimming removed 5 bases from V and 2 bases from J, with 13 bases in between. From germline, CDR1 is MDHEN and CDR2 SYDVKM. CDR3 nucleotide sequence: TGTGCCAGCAGTCAACAGTGGGGCACTGGAAACACCATATATTTT. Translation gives CASSQQWGTGNTIYF.